This TCR beta chain was sequenced in a study of blood T cell repertoires in COVID-19. Study as a whole: The United States, Italy and Spain supplied acute and convalescent COVID-19 samples. The cDNA or gDNA used as material had been derived from T cells, B-cell-depleted T cells, or PBMCs.

This clone was observed a handful of times. The J segment lost 5 bases and the V segment lost 5 bases, leaving 1 base of the junction unmatched. CDR3 length: 13 residues. Germline V CDR1 and CDR2: SGHDN, FVKESK. In the original processing: Reference gene primer amplification yielded estimated nucleated cell counts. Libraries were prepared by immunoSEQ multiplex PCR; TCRdb keeps only in-frame clonotypes and omits some of them. V and J calls and clone size are as listed in that table; D and trimming were resolved from the DNA. The sample yields roughly 100,000 clones, around 82% seen once. The sequence derives from a human donor in a cohort sampled during active or convalescent COVID-19. The gene calls are TRBV14 and TRBJ1-5, with 9 positions matching TRBD1. The source material was peripheral blood. The CDR3 loop is CASSTGGDQPQHF. The CDR3 region has the DNA TGTGCCAGCAGCACAGGGGGCGATCAGCCCCAGCATTTT.